The rows below give T cell receptor beta chains drawn from one sample of a study of OX40 agonist ivuxolimab in advanced cancers. Measured with immunoSEQ multiplex PCR; TCRdb has only the in-frame clones, and not every one. This sample has 55,000 to 65,000 clones, with approximately 90% found just once. The specimen was CD4+ or CD8+ T cells sorted from blood, collected in a trial of the OX40 agonist ivuxolimab. Every receptor here comes from an adult with an advanced solid tumor such as melanoma, head and neck, liver or kidney cancer. Both conserved end residues are part of each CDR3. The D gene is left open where the match is weak.

>TRBV7-9|16|TRBJ1-1|.
TGTGCCAGCAGCTCGCCGGGGGAGGGTACGAACACTGAAGCTTTCTTT
CASSSPGEGTNTEAFF
>TRBV6-5|14|TRBJ2-5|TRBD2
TGTGCCAGCAGCACCGGGACGGGGGGGGAGACCCAGTACTTC
CASSTGTGGETQYF
>TRBV15|13|TRBJ1-4|TRBD1
TGTGCCACCAGCTACAGGGGGAATGAAAAACTGTTTTTT
CATSYRGNEKLFF
>TRBV9|17|TRBJ2-2|TRBD2
TGTGCCAGCAGCGTAGCAGCCCAGCGGGGGAACACCGGGGAGCTGTTTTTT
CASSVAAQRGNTGELFF
>TRBV14|15|TRBJ1-3|.
TGTGCCAGCAGCCAATACGAGGGGCCTGGAAACACCATATATTTT
CASSQYEGPGNTIYF
>TRBV19|11|TRBJ1-2|.
TGTGCCAGTAGTATTGGGGGTGGCTACACCTTC
CASSIGGGYTF
>TRBV13|14|TRBJ2-7|TRBD2
TGTGCCAGCAGCTCGGGACTAGCGGGTTACGAGCAGTACTTC
CASSSGLAGYEQYF
>TRBV23-1|15|TRBJ1-2|.
TGCGCCAGCAGTCCCCTGCGGGGATTCCCCTATGGCTACACCTTC
CASSPLRGFPYGYTF
>TRBV6-5|14|TRBJ1-2|TRBD1
TGTGCCAGCAGTGAGGTGGGACAGGACTATGGCTACACCTTC
CASSEVGQDYGYTF
>TRBV5-1|11|TRBJ2-3|.
TGCGCCAGCAGAACCACAGATACGCAGTATTTT
CASRTTDTQYF